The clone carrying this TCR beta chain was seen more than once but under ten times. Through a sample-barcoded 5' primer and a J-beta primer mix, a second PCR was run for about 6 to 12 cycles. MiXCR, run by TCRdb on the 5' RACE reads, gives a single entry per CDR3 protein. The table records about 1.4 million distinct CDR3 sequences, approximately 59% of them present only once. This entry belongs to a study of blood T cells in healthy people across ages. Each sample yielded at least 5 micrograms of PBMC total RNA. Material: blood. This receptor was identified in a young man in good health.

CDR3 in DNA: TGCAGCGTTGACTGGGGGGACTTGAACACTGAAGCTTTCTTT. Its protein product is CSVDWGDLNTEAFF. The J gene is TRBJ1-1, the V gene TRBV29-1, with D possibly being TRBD1 (5 bases). The CDR3 contains 14 residues. Germline-derived CDR1 and CDR2 are SQVTM and ANQGSEA. Trimming took 3 bases from V and 0 from J, leaving 11 bases between them.